Listed here is a single T cell receptor (beta chain). There is no known antigen for this receptor. The record has no base qualities; no much larger clone is one base away. This entry comes from a study of OX40 agonist ivuxolimab in advanced cancers. Regarding the study in general: Ivuxolimab, which targeted the costimulatory receptor OX40 (CD134), was an agonistic, fully human IgG2 monoclonal antibody. Intravenous ivuxolimab was administered to patients every 2 weeks at six dose levels: 0.01, 0.1, 0.3, 1.5, 3 and 10 mg/kg. Of the roughly 51 dose-escalation patients, hepatocellular carcinoma was present in approximately 20, melanoma in roughly 15, renal cell carcinoma in 9 and head and neck cancer in 9. In the dose-escalation cohort, nearly 85% of patients were male, and the mean age was 60 years with a range of roughly 20 to 79. Prior anti-PD-1, anti-PD-L1 or anti-CTLA-4 therapy was permitted, and 40% of dose-escalation patients had received checkpoint inhibitors. Three dose-escalation patients achieved partial responses, one with hepatocellular carcinoma and two with cutaneous melanoma. Peripheral TCRbeta sequencing aimed to test whether ivuxolimab altered TCR sequence diversity and caused clonal T-cell expansion. The paper describes the monotherapy dose-escalation part (N of about 47 patients) of the phase I trial of ivuxolimab.

Patients with autoimmune disease history or receiving systemic immunosuppression were excluded from the trial. In every dose cohort, peripheral blood was drawn for TCR sequencing at baseline, cycle 4 day 1, and cycle 7 day 1. The samples were taken from a phase I, first-in-human, multicenter, open-label dose-escalation trial of ivuxolimab. Adults with locally advanced or metastatic melanoma, renal cell, hepatocellular, or head and neck squamous cell carcinoma were enrolled in the trial. Before TCR sequencing, CD4+ and CD8+ T cells were separately sorted from peripheral blood. Genomic DNA was extracted from sorted cells for sequencing of the TCRbeta CDR3 region. The immunoSEQ Assay was used for sequencing of TCRbeta CDR3 regions. TCRdb obtained this table from immuneACCESS and retained in-frame rearrangements with V and J assigned. These tables miss some clones; where compared with another copy, unresolved V genes account for less than half of the shortfall, and the remainder is unexplained. In this sample the table shows about 52,000 clones, about 90% of which occur a single time. The ten top clones hold around 6.4% of the sample.

The CDR3 covers 14 residues, taking in both the cysteine and the phenylalanine. Only the CDR3 part of the read is kept: 42 bases, read in frame from the first base. The V end gives up 6 bases and the J end 7 bases, leaving 5 bases in the junction not matched to a gene. CDR1 ENHRY and CDR2 SYGVKD are derived from the germline V gene. Points the paper makes about the study in general: Low levels of normalized T-cell clonal expansion were also seen in some nonresponding patients. The antigen specificity of the clonally expanded peripheral T cells was not determined. At doses of 0.1 to 3.0 mg/kg, clonal expansion of both CD4+ and CD8+ T cells in blood was seen between baseline and week 6. After ivuxolimab, more expanded clones were found on average in CD8+ T cells than in CD4+ T cells. Partial responders in the 0.1-3.0 mg/kg groups had among the lowest normalized peripheral clonal expansion, especially among CD8+ T cells.

This clonotype was sampled from an adult with an advanced solid tumor such as melanoma, head and neck, liver or kidney cancer. The rearrangement joined TRBV10-3 to TRBJ2-2, with 10 bases in between that match TRBD2. This specimen was CD4+ or CD8+ T cells sorted from blood, taken in a trial of the OX40 agonist ivuxolimab. Here the CDR3 is given as CAIRSGGADGELFF. The nucleotide sequence is given as TGTGCCATCAGAAGCGGGGGGGCCGACGGGGAGCTGTTTTTT.